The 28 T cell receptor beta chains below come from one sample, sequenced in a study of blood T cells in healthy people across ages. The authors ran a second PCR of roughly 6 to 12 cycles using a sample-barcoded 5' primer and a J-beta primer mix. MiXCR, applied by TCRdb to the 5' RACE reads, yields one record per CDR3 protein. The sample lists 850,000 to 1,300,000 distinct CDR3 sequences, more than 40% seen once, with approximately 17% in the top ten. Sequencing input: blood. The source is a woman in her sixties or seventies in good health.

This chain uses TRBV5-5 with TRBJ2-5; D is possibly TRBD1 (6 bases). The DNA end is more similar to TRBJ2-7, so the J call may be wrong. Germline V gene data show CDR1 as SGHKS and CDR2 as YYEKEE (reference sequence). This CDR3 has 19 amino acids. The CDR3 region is CASSLDTPWGQANSYEQYF. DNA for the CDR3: TGTGCCAGCAGCTTGGACACCCCATGGGGGCAGGCGAACTCCTACGAGCAGTACTTC.

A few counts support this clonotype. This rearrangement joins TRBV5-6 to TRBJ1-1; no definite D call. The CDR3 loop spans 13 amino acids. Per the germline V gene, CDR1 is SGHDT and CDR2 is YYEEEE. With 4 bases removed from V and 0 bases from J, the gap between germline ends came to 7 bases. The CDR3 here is CASSTEMNTEAFF. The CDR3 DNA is TGTGCCAGCAGCACTGAAATGAACACTGAAGCTTTCTTT.

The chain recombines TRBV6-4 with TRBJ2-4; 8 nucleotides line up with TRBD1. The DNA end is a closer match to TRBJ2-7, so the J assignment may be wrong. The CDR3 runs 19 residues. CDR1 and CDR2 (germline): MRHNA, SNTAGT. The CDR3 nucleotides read TGTGCCAGCAGTGACTCTCTAAAATCTGGACAGGGCATTAGGTACGAGCAGTACTTC. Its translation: CASSDSLKSGQGIRYEQYF.

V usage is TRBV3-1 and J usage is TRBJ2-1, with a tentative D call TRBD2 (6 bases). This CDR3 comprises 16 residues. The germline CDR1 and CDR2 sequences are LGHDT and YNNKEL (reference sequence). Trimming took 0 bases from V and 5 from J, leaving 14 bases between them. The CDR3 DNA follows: TGTGCCAGCAGCCAAGATACTCGCGGGACTGACAATGAGCAGTTCTTC. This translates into CASSQDTRGTDNEQFF.

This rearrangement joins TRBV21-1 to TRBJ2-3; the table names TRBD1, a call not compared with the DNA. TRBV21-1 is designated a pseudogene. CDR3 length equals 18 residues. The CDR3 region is CASSKDRSAGTSTDTQYF. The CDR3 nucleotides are TGTGCCAGCAGCAAAGATAGGTCCGCGGGAACGAGCACAGATACGCAGTATTTT.

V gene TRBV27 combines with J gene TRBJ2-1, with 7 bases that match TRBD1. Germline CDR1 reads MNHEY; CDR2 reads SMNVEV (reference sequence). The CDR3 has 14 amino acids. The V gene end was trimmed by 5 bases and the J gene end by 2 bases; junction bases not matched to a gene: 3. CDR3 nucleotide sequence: TGTGCCAGCAGTAAAGGGGGCGCCTACAATGAGCAGTTCTTC. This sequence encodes CASSKGGAYNEQFF.

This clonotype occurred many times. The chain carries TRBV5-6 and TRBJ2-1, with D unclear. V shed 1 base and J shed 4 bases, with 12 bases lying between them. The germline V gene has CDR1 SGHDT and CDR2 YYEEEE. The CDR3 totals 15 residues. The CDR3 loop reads CASSLFDISYNEQFF. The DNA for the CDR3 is TGTGCCAGCAGCTTGTTTGACATCTCTTACAATGAGCAGTTCTTC.

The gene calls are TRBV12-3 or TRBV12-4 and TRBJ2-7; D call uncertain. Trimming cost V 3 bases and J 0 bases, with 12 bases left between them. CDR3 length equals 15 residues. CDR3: CASSFFGPSSYEQYF. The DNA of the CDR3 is TGTGCCAGCAGTTTTTTCGGTCCAAGCTCCTACGAGCAGTACTTC.

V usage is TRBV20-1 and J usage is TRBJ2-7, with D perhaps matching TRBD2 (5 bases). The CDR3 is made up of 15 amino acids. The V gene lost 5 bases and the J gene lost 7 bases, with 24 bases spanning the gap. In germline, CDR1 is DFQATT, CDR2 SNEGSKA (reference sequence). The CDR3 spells CSASIARTGGNEQYF. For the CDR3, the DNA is TGCAGTGCTTCGATAGCGAGAACGGGTGGGAATGAGCAGTACTTC.

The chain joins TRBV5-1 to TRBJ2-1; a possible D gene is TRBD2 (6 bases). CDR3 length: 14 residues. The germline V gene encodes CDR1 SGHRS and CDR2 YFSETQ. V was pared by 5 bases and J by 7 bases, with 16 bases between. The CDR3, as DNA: TGCGCCAGCAGTACCGGAGGGCCGGGTAATGAGCAGTTCTTC. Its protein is CASSTGGPGNEQFF.

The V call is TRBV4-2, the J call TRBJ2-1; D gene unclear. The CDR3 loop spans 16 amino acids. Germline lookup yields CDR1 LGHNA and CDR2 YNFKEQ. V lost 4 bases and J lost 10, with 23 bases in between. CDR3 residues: CASSPSFGNGLREQFF. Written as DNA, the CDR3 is TGTGCCAGCAGCCCATCCTTTGGTAACGGCCTGAGGGAGCAGTTCTTC.

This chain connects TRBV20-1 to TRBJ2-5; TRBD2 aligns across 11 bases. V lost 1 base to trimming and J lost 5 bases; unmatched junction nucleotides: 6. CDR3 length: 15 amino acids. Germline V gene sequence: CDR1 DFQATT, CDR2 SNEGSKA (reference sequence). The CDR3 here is CSARVAGGPRETQYF. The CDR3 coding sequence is TGCAGTGCTAGAGTAGCGGGAGGGCCCCGGGAGACCCAGTACTTC.

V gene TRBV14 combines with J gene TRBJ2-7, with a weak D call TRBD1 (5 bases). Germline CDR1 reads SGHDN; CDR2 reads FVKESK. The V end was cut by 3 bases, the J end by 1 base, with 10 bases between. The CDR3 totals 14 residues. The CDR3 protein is CASSQATVSYEQYF. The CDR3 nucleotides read TGTGCCAGCAGCCAGGCGACAGTTTCCTACGAGCAGTACTTC.

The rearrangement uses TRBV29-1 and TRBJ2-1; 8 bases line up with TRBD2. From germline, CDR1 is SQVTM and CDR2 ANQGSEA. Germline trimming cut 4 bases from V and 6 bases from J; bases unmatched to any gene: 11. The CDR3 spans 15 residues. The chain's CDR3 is CSVAQSSGVSNEQFF. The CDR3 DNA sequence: TGCAGCGTTGCCCAGAGTAGCGGGGTAAGCAATGAGCAGTTCTTC.

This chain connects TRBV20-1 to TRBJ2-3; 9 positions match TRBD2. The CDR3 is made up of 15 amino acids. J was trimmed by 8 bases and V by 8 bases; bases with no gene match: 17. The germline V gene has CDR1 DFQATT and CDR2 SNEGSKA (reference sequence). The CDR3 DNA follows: TGCAGTCCTGCTAGTGGTCTAAGCGGGAGGTCTACGCAGTATTTT. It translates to CSPASGLSGRSTQYF.

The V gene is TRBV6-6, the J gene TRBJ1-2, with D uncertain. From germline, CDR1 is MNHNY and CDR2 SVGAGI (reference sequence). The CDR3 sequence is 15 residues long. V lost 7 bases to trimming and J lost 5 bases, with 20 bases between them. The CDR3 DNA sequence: TGTGCCAGCACGGCAAACATCGGGTTCCGATATGGCTACACCTTC. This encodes CASTANIGFRYGYTF.

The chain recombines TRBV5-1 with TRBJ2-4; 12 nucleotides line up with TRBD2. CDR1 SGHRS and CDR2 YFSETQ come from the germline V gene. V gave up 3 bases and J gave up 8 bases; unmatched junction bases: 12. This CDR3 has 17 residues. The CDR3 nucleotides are TGCGCCAGCAGCTCCCGTGGACTAGCGGGAAGGGAAGACATTCAGTACTTC. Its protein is CASSSRGLAGREDIQYF.

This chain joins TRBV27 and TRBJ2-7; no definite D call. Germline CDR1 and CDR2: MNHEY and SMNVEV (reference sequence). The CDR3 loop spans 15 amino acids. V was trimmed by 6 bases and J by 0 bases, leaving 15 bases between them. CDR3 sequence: CASRRGTPFSYEQYF. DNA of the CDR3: TGTGCCAGCAGGCGCGGCACCCCATTCTCCTACGAGCAGTACTTC.

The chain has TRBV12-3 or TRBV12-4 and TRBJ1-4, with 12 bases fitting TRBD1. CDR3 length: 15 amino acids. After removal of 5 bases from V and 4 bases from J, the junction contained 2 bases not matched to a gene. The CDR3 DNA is TGTGCCAGCAGTGGGGACAGGGGGCTTAATGAAAAACTGTTTTTT. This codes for CASSGDRGLNEKLFF.

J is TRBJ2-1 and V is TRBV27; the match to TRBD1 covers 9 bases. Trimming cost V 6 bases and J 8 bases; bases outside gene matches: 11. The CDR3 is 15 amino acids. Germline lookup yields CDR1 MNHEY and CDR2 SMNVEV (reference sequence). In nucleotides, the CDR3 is TGTGCCAGCAGCGGGTGGGGACAGGGTGTGGATGAGCAGTTCTTC. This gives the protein CASSGWGQGVDEQFF.

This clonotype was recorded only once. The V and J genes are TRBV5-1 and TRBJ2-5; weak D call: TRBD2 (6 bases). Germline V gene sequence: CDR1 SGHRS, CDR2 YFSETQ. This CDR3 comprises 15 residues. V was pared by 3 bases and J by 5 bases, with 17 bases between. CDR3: CASSSIGTPGETQYF. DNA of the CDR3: TGCGCCAGCAGCTCGATCGGGACTCCCGGGGAGACCCAGTACTTC.

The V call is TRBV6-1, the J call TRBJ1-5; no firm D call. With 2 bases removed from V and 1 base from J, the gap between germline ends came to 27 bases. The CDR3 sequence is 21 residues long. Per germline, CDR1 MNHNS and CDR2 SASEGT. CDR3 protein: CASSEFSLSETARVSNQPQHF. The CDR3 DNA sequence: TGTGCCAGCAGTGAATTTTCCTTGTCGGAGACGGCGCGTGTGAGCAATCAGCCCCAGCATTTT.

This CDR3 is CASSLVTGAVSGNTIYF. The CDR3 region has the DNA TGCGCCAGCAGCTTGGTAACAGGGGCTGTTTCTGGAAACACCATATATTTT. This chain connects TRBV5-1 to TRBJ1-3; TRBD1 matches 7 bases. J was trimmed by 1 base and V by 0 bases; bases with no gene match: 7. Germline V gene data show CDR1 as SGHRS and CDR2 as YFSETQ. The CDR3 sequence is 17 residues long.

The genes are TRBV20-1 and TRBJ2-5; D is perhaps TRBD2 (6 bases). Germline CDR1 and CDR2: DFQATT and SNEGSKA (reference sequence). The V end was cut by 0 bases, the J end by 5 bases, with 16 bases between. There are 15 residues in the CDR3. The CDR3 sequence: CSARDLARGLETQYF. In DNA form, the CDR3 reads TGCAGTGCTAGAGATCTAGCGAGGGGATTGGAGACCCAGTACTTC.

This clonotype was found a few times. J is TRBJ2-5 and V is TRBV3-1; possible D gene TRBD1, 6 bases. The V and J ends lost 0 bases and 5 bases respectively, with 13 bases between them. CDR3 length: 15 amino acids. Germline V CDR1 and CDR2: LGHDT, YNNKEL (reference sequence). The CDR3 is CASSQEYRAEETQYF. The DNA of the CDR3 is TGTGCCAGCAGCCAAGAGTACAGGGCGGAGGAGACCCAGTACTTC.

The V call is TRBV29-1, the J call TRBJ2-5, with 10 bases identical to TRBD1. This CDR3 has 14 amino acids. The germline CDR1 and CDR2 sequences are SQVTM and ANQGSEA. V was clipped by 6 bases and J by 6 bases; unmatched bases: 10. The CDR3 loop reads CSVDGTGAAKTQYF. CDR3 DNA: TGCAGCGTCGATGGGACAGGGGCCGCGAAGACCCAGTACTTC.

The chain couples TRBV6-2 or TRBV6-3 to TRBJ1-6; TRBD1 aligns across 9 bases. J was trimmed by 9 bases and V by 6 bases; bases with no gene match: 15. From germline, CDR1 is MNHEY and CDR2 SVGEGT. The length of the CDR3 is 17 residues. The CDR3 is CASRPPESDRGVSPLHF. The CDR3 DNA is TGTGCCAGCAGGCCCCCCGAATCGGACAGGGGAGTTTCACCCCTCCACTTT.

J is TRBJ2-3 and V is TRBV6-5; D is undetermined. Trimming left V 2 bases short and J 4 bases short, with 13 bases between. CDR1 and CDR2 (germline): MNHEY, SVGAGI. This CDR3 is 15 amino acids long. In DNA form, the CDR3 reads TGTGCCAGCAGTTACGACCCCCGTTCTTCAGATACGCAGTATTTT. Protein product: CASSYDPRSSDTQYF.